This TCR beta chain was documented in a study of vaccination and CD4 T cells after COVID-19. Trimming at V came to 4 bases and at J to 6 bases, leaving 10 bases not matched to a gene. Germline V lookup: CDR1 SGHRS, CDR2 YFSETQ. This CDR3 has 14 residues. Worth noting for this clonotype: The target antigen is unknown.

Sequence data for DNA of cultured CD4+ T cells were generated by the Oncomine TCR Beta short-read assay. The genomic DNA was obtained from cultured CD4+ T cells by extraction with the QIAamp micro DNA kit. Via MiXCR, TCRdb re-called the PCR reads, giving one row per CDR3 protein. The sample has 20,000 to 25,000 distinct CDR3 sequences; 60% are singletons. General study points: A nonsignificant rise from around 20 to 38 was seen in the median number of SARS-CoV-2-reactive clonotypes.

The sample's treatment: roughly ten-day PBMC culture with coronavirus spike peptide pools or control peptides (ViraFEST assay). Sequencing used CD4+ T cells from blood, cultured in vitro, obtained after SARS-CoV-2 vaccination. The chain couples TRBV5-1 to TRBJ2-7, with TRBD1 matching 7 bases. The TCR was taken from a human donor who received a COVID-19 vaccine. The CDR3 sequence: CASSNEGTDREQYF. CDR3 coding DNA: TGCGCCAGCAGCAACGAAGGGACAGACCGCGAGCAGTACTTC.